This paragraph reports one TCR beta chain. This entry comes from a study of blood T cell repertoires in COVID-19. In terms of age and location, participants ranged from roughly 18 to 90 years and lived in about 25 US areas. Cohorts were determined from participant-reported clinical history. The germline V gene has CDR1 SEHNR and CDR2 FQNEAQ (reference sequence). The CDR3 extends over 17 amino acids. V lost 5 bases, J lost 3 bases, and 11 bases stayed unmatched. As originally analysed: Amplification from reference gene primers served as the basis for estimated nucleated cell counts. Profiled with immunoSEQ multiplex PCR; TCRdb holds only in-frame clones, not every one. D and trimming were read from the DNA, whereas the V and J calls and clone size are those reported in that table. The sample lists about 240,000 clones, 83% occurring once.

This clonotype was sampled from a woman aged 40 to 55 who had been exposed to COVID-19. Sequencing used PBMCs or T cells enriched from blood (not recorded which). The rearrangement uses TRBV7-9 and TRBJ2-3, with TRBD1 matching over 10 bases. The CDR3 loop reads CASSPRVPGQGTDTQYF. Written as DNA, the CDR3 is TGTGCCAGCAGCCCTCGAGTCCCGGGACAGGGGACAGATACGCAGTATTTT. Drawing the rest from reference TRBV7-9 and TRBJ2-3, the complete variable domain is DTGVSQNPRHKITKRGQNVTFRCDPISEHNRLYWYRQTLGQGPEFLTYFQNEAQLEKSRLLSDRFSAERPKGSFSTLEIQRTEQGDSAMYLCASSPRVPGQGTDTQYFGPGTRLTVL.